This T cell receptor beta chain was recorded in a study of blood T cell repertoires in COVID-19 (dated by TCRdb to 2018 to 2021). Concerning the study at large: Samples covering the acute and convalescent phases of COVID-19 were provided by collaborators in the United States, Italy and Spain. The material from the prospective study consisted of cDNA or gDNA derived from T cells, B-cell-depleted T cells, or PBMCs. The dataset comprised deeply sampled blood TCRbeta repertoires from subjects exposed to, actively infected with, or recovered from COVID-19. The repertoires were released in a freely available public database meant as a resource for research on the immune response to SARS-CoV-2. Samples were obtained from the ongoing ImmuneRACE study (first 160 participants) and from 1,254 subjects provided by 6 global collaborators. The sample metadata nearly always contained a de-identified subject ID, COVID-19 status, age in years and sex. HLA class I and class II types, where available, came from metadata supplied by the sample provider rather than from assay-based typing.

General study outcomes and caveats: The quantity of clinical and demographic metadata differed by source and by participant and was supplied without curation.

A word on this clone: Its antigen has not been determined. Within one base of it there is no much larger clone, and no base qualities were kept.

The CDR3 starts with the cysteine, ends with the phenylalanine, and has 17 residues. Here the CDR3 DNA is all that survives: 51 bases in frame from base 1. The junction shows trimming of 3 bases on V and 5 bases on J, and the gene matches do not reach 15 bases of it. The germline V gene sets CDR1 to SGDLS and CDR2 to YYNGEE. TCRbeta CDR3 regions were amplified from genomic DNA using the immunoSEQ Assay, a bias-controlled multiplex PCR. Concerning the study's data processing: The number of nucleated cells in each sample was estimated from the amplification of reference gene primers within the assay. Sequence reads were collapsed and filtered to measure the absolute abundance of every unique TCRbeta CDR3 rearrangement. Productive Simpson clonality was computed per sample as the square root of Simpson's diversity index over productive rearrangements. TCRdb took this table from immuneACCESS and kept in-frame rearrangements with V and J called. Such tables lack part of the clones; where checked against another copy, unresolved V genes explain under half of the gap, and the rest is unexplained. D and trimming come from the DNA, and the V and J calls and clone size come from that table. The table for this sample lists over 300,000 clones; 89% of them were counted only once. The ten largest clones take up around 9.5% of the sample.

In the prospective study, participants were about 18 to 100 years old, resided in about two dozen geographic areas of the United States, and were enrolled through a virtual design. In the prospective study, cohorts were assigned on the basis of participant-reported clinical history obtained from a screening survey and a study questionnaire. Recovered participants in ImmuneRACE Cohort 3 were defined as having two consecutive negative NP/OP PCR tests, clearance from a healthcare professional, or resolution of symptoms. Mobile phlebotomists in the prospective study collected whole blood, serum and a nasopharyngeal or oropharyngeal swab from every participant. Participants in the prospective study had the option to provide additional blood draws and questionnaires over a roughly 2-month period. Before DNA extraction, blood samples from the prospective study were shipped at room temperature or frozen.

This receptor chain uses TRBV9 and TRBJ2-5; the junction holds 8 bases that match TRBD2. The sequence derives from a middle-aged woman who had recovered from COVID-19. Sequenced: PBMCs or T cells enriched from blood (not recorded which). The CDR3 has the sequence CASSAGPLGGAGETQYF. The sequenced DNA: TGTGCCAGCAGCGCGGGCCCACTCGGGGGGGCCGGGGAGACCCAGTACTTC.